These 30 T cell receptor beta chains share one sample of origin, sequenced in a study of human T cells and chemical hapten exposure (dated by TCRdb to about 2021). The library was built by means of RACE. The sequencing machine was a NextSeq 500. TCRdb trimmed the raw reads at Q25, called clones with MiXCR and kept productive beta chains. Duplicate CDR3 protein sequences are folded into a single record with the most common DNA and genes. Within this sample are 330,000 or so distinct CDR3 sequences, with under 6.5% of them counted one time only. The top ten constitute roughly 5.4% of the sample. What this sample's time point label stands for: patch test 2, 6 weeks after DPC sensitization. The meaning of the sample's treatment or condition label: therapeutic diphenylcyclopropenone sensitization with weekly scalp DPC. Material: whole blood, obtained in connection with sensitization to the hapten diphenylcyclopropenone (DPC). The receptors were gathered from a woman between 18 and 29 years old with alopecia areata. Some clones in this sample may be carry-over from other donors' samples.

This clonotype was found a few times. The chain carries TRBV5-1 and TRBJ1-4, with D perhaps matching TRBD1 (5 bases). This CDR3 is built from 15 residues. V was trimmed by 3 bases and J by 8 bases, leaving 17 bases between them. Germline V CDR1 and CDR2: SGHRS, YFSETQ. The CDR3 sequence is CASSYDGGNEEKLFF. The DNA for the CDR3 is TGCGCCAGCAGCTACGACGGGGGTAATGAGGAAAAACTGTTTTTT.

This chain uses TRBV12-3 or TRBV12-4 with TRBJ2-7; D may correspond to TRBD1 or TRBD2 (6 bases each). Between the trimmed V and J ends, which lost 6 bases and 2 bases, there was a span of 14 bases. The CDR3 runs 14 residues. CDR3 amino acids: CASRATGGTYEQYF. CDR3 in DNA: TGTGCCAGCAGAGCGACAGGCGGGACCTACGAGCAGTACTTC.

This clonotype came up many times. This chain links TRBV27 with TRBJ1-6, with D unclear. Trimming took off 5 bases at V and 14 bases at J, with 22 bases between the two ends. Germline V gives CDR1 MNHEY, CDR2 SMNVEV (reference sequence). The CDR3 is 15 residues long. The CDR3 sequence: CASSDGPLSKRALHF. The CDR3 nucleotides are TGTGCCAGCAGTGACGGCCCGTTAAGCAAGAGGGCCCTCCACTTT.

The CDR3 here is CASRSVGNYGYTF. The CDR3 bases are TGTGCCAGCAGGAGTGTTGGGAACTATGGCTACACCTTC. The chain carries TRBV6-5 and TRBJ1-2; D is unresolved. Trimming pared 6 bases from V and 2 bases from J, leaving 10 bases between. The CDR3 has 13 residues. Per germline, CDR1 MNHEY and CDR2 SVGAGI.

The chain recombines TRBV12-3 or TRBV12-4 with TRBJ2-3; 13 nucleotides match TRBD2. Trimming removed 5 bases from V and 2 bases from J; junction bases left unmatched: 4. The CDR3 totals 16 residues. Here the CDR3 reads CASSRTSGGYTDTQYF. The CDR3 nucleotides are TGTGCCAGCAGTCGGACTAGCGGGGGATACACAGATACGCAGTATTTT.

V and J are TRBV5-1 and TRBJ2-3, with a weak D call TRBD2 (6 bases). V lost 4 bases and J 2 bases, leaving 14 bases between the germline ends. The CDR3 has 15 residues. Germline values: CDR1 SGHRS, CDR2 YFSETQ. CDR3 sequence reads: CASSPIGTPTDTQYF. For the CDR3, the DNA is TGCGCCAGCAGCCCAATCGGGACTCCCACAGATACGCAGTATTTT.

This clonotype was detected only a few times. The chain joins TRBV7-3 to TRBJ2-3, with 12 bases lining up with TRBD2. Looked up from germline, CDR1 is SGHTA and CDR2 is FQGTGA. Trimming cost V 5 bases and J 6 bases; bases outside gene matches: 3. CDR3 length: 14 amino acids. CDR3 residues: CASSITSGGDTQYF. CDR3 sequence (DNA): TGTGCCAGCAGCATCACTAGCGGGGGGGATACGCAGTATTTT. The whole variable domain, remainder taken from reference TRBV7-3 and TRBJ2-3, is GAGVSQTPSNKVTEKGKYVELRCDPISGHTALYWYRQSLGQGPEFLIYFQGTGAADDSGLPNDRFFAVRPEGSVSTLKIQRTERGDSAVYLCASSITSGGDTQYFGPGTRLTVL.

This clonotype has ten or more counts. This sequence joins TRBV12-3 or TRBV12-4 and TRBJ1-4; D is possibly TRBD1 (6 bases). The CDR3 consists of 14 residues. Between the trimmed V and J ends, which lost 3 bases and 6 bases, there was a span of 11 bases. The CDR3 loop is CASSLTGWDEKLFF. Written as DNA, the CDR3 is TGTGCCAGCAGTTTGACAGGTTGGGATGAAAAACTGTTTTTT.

The chain joins TRBV20-1 to TRBJ2-3; 13 bases align to TRBD2. Trimming at V came to 6 bases and at J to 3 bases, leaving 9 bases not matched to a gene. The CDR3 is 16 residues long. Germline values: CDR1 DFQATT, CDR2 SNEGSKA (reference sequence). In DNA, the CDR3 is TGCAGTGCGGTTTTCCCGACTAGCGGGGGGACAGATACGCAGTATTTT. Its protein product is CSAVFPTSGGTDTQYF.

The chain combines TRBV6-2 or TRBV6-3 with TRBJ2-2; 8 nucleotides match TRBD2. V was pared by 5 bases and J by 1 base, with 9 bases of the junction left unmatched. This CDR3 comprises 17 residues. Germline-derived CDR1 and CDR2 are MNHEY and SVGEGT. CDR3 sequence: CASSRGPGLENTGELFF. DNA for the CDR3: TGTGCCAGCAGTCGTGGACCGGGACTAGAGAACACCGGGGAGCTGTTTTTT.

In its sample, this clonotype was seen a few times. CDR3: CASSRVNSPLHF. The CDR3 region has the DNA TGTGCCAGCAGTCGCGTTAATTCACCCCTCCACTTT. V usage is TRBV6-2 or TRBV6-3 and J usage is TRBJ1-6; no clear D. The CDR3 spans 12 residues. CDR1 MNHEY and CDR2 SVGEGT come from the germline V gene. Trimming removed 5 bases from V and 6 bases from J, with 5 bases in between.

This clonotype was seen ten or more times. The chain joins TRBV4-1 to TRBJ1-1; a weak D match, TRBD1 (5 bases). Trimming shortened V by 3 bases and J by 1 base, and 9 bases separated the two germline ends. Germline V gives CDR1 MGHRA, CDR2 YSYEKL. This CDR3 spans 14 amino acids. The CDR3 here is CASSQMDTNTEAFF. CDR3 DNA: TGCGCCAGCAGCCAGATGGACACGAACACTGAAGCTTTCTTT.

This clonotype has ten or more counts. The chain is built from TRBV7-8 and TRBJ1-1, with D uncertain. The V end lost 5 bases, the J end lost 9 bases, and 13 bases lay between the germline ends. Looked up from germline, CDR1 is SGHVS and CDR2 is FQNEAQ. This CDR3 region has 12 residues. CDR3 DNA sequence: TGTGCCAGCAGCATAACGCTTCTCCAAGCTTTCTTT. It encodes CASSITLLQAFF.

This clonotype was recorded many times. The chain is built from TRBV6-6 and TRBJ1-1; D is uncertain. The CDR3 is 13 amino acids. The germline V gene has CDR1 MNHNY and CDR2 SVGAGI (reference sequence). Trimming stripped 2 bases from V and 8 bases from J, with 12 bases between. The CDR3: CASSYEVWVEAFF. The CDR3 DNA follows: TGTGCCAGCAGTTACGAGGTATGGGTGGAAGCTTTCTTT.

This clonotype has only a few counts. V and J are TRBV6-5 and TRBJ2-1, with a possible D match to TRBD1 (5 bases). CDR3 size: 18 residues. Germline CDR1 and CDR2: MNHEY and SVGAGI. Between the trimmed V and J ends, which lost 2 bases and 0 bases, there was a span of 17 bases. The CDR3 nucleotides read TGTGCCAGCAGTTACCGCGCCAGGGTCGGAAGCTCCTACAATGAGCAGTTCTTC. Its protein product is CASSYRARVGSSYNEQFF.

The chain combines TRBV25-1 with TRBJ1-4; TRBD1 agrees at 7 bases. Germline lookup yields CDR1 MGHDK and CDR2 SYGVNS. V lost 2 bases, J lost 4 bases, and 4 bases stayed unmatched. The CDR3 loop spans 15 amino acids. This chain's CDR3 is CASSEGQVLNEKLFF. The CDR3 DNA sequence: TGTGCCAGCAGTGAAGGACAGGTTCTTAATGAAAAACTGTTTTTT.

This clonotype turned up a few times. The rearrangement links TRBV29-1 to TRBJ1-2; 11 nucleotides line up with TRBD1. Germline trimming cut 6 bases from V and 3 bases from J; bases unmatched to any gene: 6. The germline gives CDR1 SQVTM, CDR2 ANQGSEA. This CDR3 spans 14 amino acids. The CDR3 region is CSVTDRGQDYGYTF. The CDR3 DNA follows: TGCAGCGTGACGGACAGGGGGCAAGACTATGGCTACACCTTC.

In its sample, this clonotype was seen a few times. A junction boundary mismatches the germline segment, possibly from a read error. V and J are TRBV7-2 and TRBJ2-1; perhaps D is TRBD1 or TRBD2 (5 bases each). Germline CDR1 and CDR2: SGHTA and FQGNSA. There are 11 residues in the CDR3. The CDR3 region has the DNA TGTGCCAGCAGCTTAGGACGAGTCGGGGCCTTC. Translating it yields CASSLGRVGAF.

Ten or more counts support this clonotype. The V gene is TRBV27, the J gene TRBJ1-1; D remains ambiguous. The CDR3 has 13 amino acids. V gave up 5 bases and J gave up 4 bases, with 11 bases separating them. Germline assignment: CDR1 MNHEY and CDR2 SMNVEV (reference sequence). CDR3 DNA: TGTGCCAGCAGTCCTTCACGAAGCACTGAAGCTTTCTTT. Protein product: CASSPSRSTEAFF.

This clonotype has a count of ten or more. The rearrangement links TRBV25-1 to TRBJ1-2; the D is unclear. The CDR3 runs 15 residues. Trimming left V 1 base short and J 0 bases short, with 9 bases between. Germline V CDR1 and CDR2: MGHDK, SYGVNS. The DNA of the CDR3 is TGTGCCAGCAGTGAATTTACGCCCGCTAACTATGGCTACACCTTC. The encoded protein is CASSEFTPANYGYTF.

The chain combines TRBV7-2 with TRBJ1-2, with D possibly TRBD1 on 6 matching bases. The CDR3 sequence is 16 residues long. The germline gives CDR1 SGHTA, CDR2 FQGNSA. Trimming left V 1 base short and J 6 bases short, with 18 bases between. The CDR3 region has the DNA TGTGCCAGCAGCTTAGTTGGGGGCAGGGAGAGTAATGGCTACACCTTC. It yields the protein CASSLVGGRESNGYTF. Full variable domain (missing parts from reference TRBV7-2 and TRBJ1-2): GAGVSQSPSNKVTEKGKDVELRCDPISGHTALYWYRQSLGQGLEFLIYFQGNSAPDKSGLPSDRFSAERTGGSVSTLTIQRTQQEDSAVYLCASSLVGGRESNGYTFGSGTRLTVV.

In this sample, this clonotype turned up many times. This chain uses TRBV7-9 with TRBJ1-3; tentative D call: TRBD1 (6 bases). The CDR3 extends over 16 amino acids. CDR1 and CDR2 (germline): SEHNR, FQNEAQ (reference sequence). The germline V and J ends were trimmed by 4 bases and 4 bases, with 17 bases remaining between them. For the CDR3, the DNA is TGTGCCAGCAGCTCGAGGGGGGCACAACTCGGAAACACCATATATTTT. It is translated as CASSSRGAQLGNTIYF.

V is TRBV7-9 and J is TRBJ2-5; 7 positions match TRBD1. Germline CDR1 reads SEHNR; CDR2 reads FQNEAQ (reference sequence). The CDR3 totals 14 residues. Trimming took 5 bases from V and 3 from J; bases not matched to a gene: 6. The CDR3 sequence: CASSRGTAEETQYF. Here the CDR3 DNA reads TGTGCCAGCAGCCGTGGGACAGCAGAAGAGACCCAGTACTTC. Complete variable domain (other parts from reference TRBV7-9 and TRBJ2-5): DTGVSQNPRHKITKRGQNVTFRCDPISEHNRLYWYRQTLGQGPEFLTYFQNEAQLEKSRLLSDRFSAERPKGSFSTLEIQRTEQGDSAMYLCASSRGTAEETQYFGPGTRLLVL.

This clonotype has just a few counts. This chain uses TRBV3-1 with TRBJ2-3; D unclear. The CDR3 runs to 11 residues. CDR1 and CDR2 from the germline V gene are LGHDT and YNNKEL (reference sequence). With 1 base removed from V and 10 bases from J, the gap between germline ends came to 6 bases. CDR3 bases: TGTGCCAGCAGCCAAGCCAGCCCGCAGTATTTT. This translates into CASSQASPQYF.

This chain connects TRBV27 to TRBJ2-3; 7 positions match TRBD2. Germline V gene sequence: CDR1 MNHEY, CDR2 SMNVEV (reference sequence). The CDR3 spans 15 residues. Unmatched junction bases numbered 2, after V lost 2 bases and J lost 0 bases. CDR3 DNA: TGTGCCAGCAGTTTAAGCGGGGTTAGCACAGATACGCAGTATTTT. As protein: CASSLSGVSTDTQYF.

This clonotype has a handful of counts. The chain recombines TRBV5-4 with TRBJ2-2; 10 bases are a match to TRBD1. CDR3 length equals 12 residues. Per germline, CDR1 SGHNT and CDR2 YYREEE (reference sequence). Trimming at V came to 10 bases and at J to 3 bases, leaving 0 bases not matched to a gene. CDR3 region: CAGQGDTGELFF. The CDR3 nucleotides read TGTGCCGGACAGGGGGACACCGGGGAGCTGTTTTTT.

This clonotype has ten or more counts. The V call is TRBV3-1, the J call TRBJ1-2; 8 bases are a match to TRBD1. CDR3 length: 17 amino acids. The trim removed 4 bases at V and 4 bases at J, leaving 14 bases unmatched. Germline V lookup: CDR1 LGHDT, CDR2 YNNKEL (reference sequence). As DNA, the CDR3 is TGTGCCAGCAGCCCCCACCAGGGGGCGGTCATCGGCTATGGCTACACCTTC. Protein: CASSPHQGAVIGYGYTF.

This clonotype has at least ten counts. The chain combines TRBV4-3 with TRBJ2-6; no firm D call. V lost 0 bases, J lost 0 bases, and 18 bases lay in between. From germline, CDR1 is LGHNA and CDR2 YSLEER. The CDR3 sequence is 20 residues long. DNA of the CDR3: TGCGCCAGCAGCCAAGATATTATAGCCTCTACTTACTCTGGGGCCAACGTCCTGACTTTC. It translates to CASSQDIIASTYSGANVLTF.

This clonotype is deemed medium-sized. The rearrangement uses TRBV29-1 and TRBJ2-1, with D possibly being TRBD2 (7 bases). In germline, CDR1 is SQVTM, CDR2 ANQGSEA. Trimming took 3 bases from V and 4 from J, leaving 19 bases between them. The CDR3 contains 16 residues. The CDR3 reads CSVDTKGGAPYNEQFF. The CDR3 DNA reads TGCAGCGTTGATACAAAGGGGGGGGCCCCATACAATGAGCAGTTCTTC.

This clonotype appeared many times. The V and J genes are TRBV29-1 and TRBJ2-3; possible D gene TRBD2, 5 bases. There are 15 residues in the CDR3. V lost 4 bases and J lost 0, with 14 bases in between. Germline lookup yields CDR1 SQVTM and CDR2 ANQGSEA. CDR3: CSVGLGSASTDTQYF. The CDR3 DNA sequence: TGCAGCGTTGGCTTGGGTAGCGCCAGCACAGATACGCAGTATTTT.